What follows describes a single T cell receptor beta chain. This clonotype was counted at least ten times. It has no known antigen specificity. Base qualities are not at hand, and no much larger clone is one base apart. cDNA was synthesized by template-switch 5'RACE using a primer carrying a 10-nucleotide random unique molecular identifier by which each TCR transcript was tagged. Every sequencing run covered 15-18 subjects and yielded more than 170 million TCR-beta sequences. The RNeasy kit was used to extract total RNA. The KAPA Real-time Library Amplification kit was used to amplify TCR-beta VDJ regions with primers targeting the TCR constant region and the 5'RACE anchor. A first PCR added sample indexes and Illumina adaptors, after which a second PCR increased the library yield. The roughly 650 bp TCR product was size-selected on a 2% E-gel SizeSelection system after Ampure bead purification. Before pooling, libraries had their quality checked on a Bioanalyzer, their concentration measured with Qubit, and their quantity determined with the Kapa Library Quantification kit. An Illumina HiSeq 2500 sequenced the libraries paired-end 2 x 150 bp. To increase sequence diversity, roughly 25-31% phiX was spiked into each library pool. Regarding the original processing steps: Quality-filtered reads were processed with the UMI-based MiGEC pipeline, which removed over 75% of raw TCR sequences during error correction. IMGT germline references were used for aligning VDJ genes, and each clonotype was defined as a unique CDR3 amino acid sequence together with its V-J genes. VDJtools evaluated clonal expansion, Shannon diversity and CDR3 relatedness (CalcPairwiseDistances, ClusterSamples); CLCbio workbench built phylogenetic trees. Clones with at least 8 unique UMIs were defined as expanded, with this threshold being based on coefficient-of-variation modelling across technical triplicates. In-frame beta chains were kept once TCRdb had trimmed the public reads at Q25 with fastp and called clones with MiXCR. Entries that share a CDR3 protein sequence are merged under the most common genes and DNA. TCRdb, rather than the study authors, made the V and J calls. The sample table lists roughly 60,000 distinct CDR3 sequences, roughly 3.5% of them with a count of one. Roughly 2.2% of the sample is in the top ten clones.

For the unsorted PBMC libraries, 2 million PBMCs were stored in RNAlater at -80 degrees C until RNA extraction and were used to generate the libraries. The multiple sclerosis patients were enrolled in a US clinical protocol that evaluated disease progression with magnetic resonance imaging. Peripheral blood was subjected to Ficoll-Hypaque density gradient centrifugation to isolate PBMCs, which were then cryopreserved in liquid nitrogen. These data originate in a study of neurological immune-mediated disorders (dated by TCRdb to the late 2010s). As for the study more broadly: Of the roughly 34 multiple sclerosis patients, approximately 30 had relapsing-remitting MS and 3 had secondary progressive MS. Peripheral blood TCR-beta repertoires from HTLV-I-associated myelopathy (HAM/TSP) patients, multiple sclerosis patients and healthy controls were compared by UMI-based sequencing. Alongside PBMC samples, the set of more than 80 TCR-beta libraries contained longitudinal samples, technical triplicates, and paired CD4+ and CD8+ T-cell subsets that had been sorted. The cohort was made up of 68 subjects, consisting of around 15 HAM/TSP patients, 35 or so multiple sclerosis patients and 20 healthy controls. General conclusions and limits of the study: No clinical or MRI features were associated with the MS cluster, and the authors said that larger cohorts are needed. No identical CDR3 amino acid sequences were shared among expanded clones across subjects, suggesting private TCR-beta repertoires in all groups. In phylogenetic analysis, the repertoires of 18 of 34 MS patients grouped into a cluster of related CDR3 sequences, which suggests a possible signature at the repertoire level. The highest TCR clonal expansion was observed in HAM/TSP patients, whereas the lowest was observed in MS patients, even when compared with healthy controls.

The source of this sequence is a woman between 45 and 65 years old with multiple sclerosis. Sequencing was carried out using PBMCs.

Here the CDR3 is given as CASSLGVDPTSGQETQYF. The DNA sequence follows: TGTGCCAGCAGCTTGGGGGTTGATCCTACTAGCGGCCAAGAGACCCAGTACTTC. The sequence links TRBV5-5 to TRBJ2-5, with 8 bases in between that match TRBD2. Including cysteine and phenylalanine, the CDR3 has 18 amino acids. Only the CDR3 DNA stays, 54 bases, in frame from base 1. The germline V and J ends show losses of 0 bases and 1 base respectively, and no gene match explains 11 bases of the junction. The germline V gene (reference sequence) supplies CDR1 SGHKS and CDR2 YYEKEE.